Reported below is one TCR beta chain. This sample is part of a study of control samples from healthy donors and cancer patients. The CDR3 is 8 residues long. Germline CDR1 DFQATT, CDR2 SNEGSKA (reference sequence). The V gene lost 6 bases and the J gene lost 16 bases, with 7 bases spanning the gap. Sequenced by immunoSEQ multiplex PCR; TCRdb stores in-frame clones only, minus some. The data hold 76,000 or so clones, with under 90% observed a single time. This TCR derives from a woman in her forties or fifties with colorectal cancer. The J gene is TRBJ1-6, the V gene TRBV20-1; D call uncertain. The sequencing input was PBMCs. The CDR3 loop reads CSALGLHF. CDR3 in DNA: TGCAGTGCCTTGGGACTCCACTTT.